A single sample is the source of the 27 T cell receptor beta chains below, sequenced in a study of shared clonotypes between healthy human individuals. Measured with immunoSEQ multiplex PCR; TCRdb has only the in-frame clones, and not every one. The repertoire holds approximately 2.4 million clones, with under 97% as singletons. Sequencing used naive CD4+ T cells sorted from blood. Subset of the sample: CD45RA+ positively selected. These receptor sequences come from a man aged 18 to 30 in good health.

This clone was seen once. This rearrangement joins TRBV5-1 to TRBJ2-5, with 10 bases aligning to TRBD2. The V gene end was trimmed by 3 bases and the J gene end by 2 bases; junction bases not matched to a gene: 7. The CDR3 has 16 amino acids. Looked up from germline, CDR1 is SGHRS and CDR2 is YFSETQ. The CDR3, as DNA: TGCGCCAGCAGCTCCGGGGTAGCGGGAGGACAAGAGACCCAGTACTTC. As protein: CASSSGVAGGQETQYF.

CDR3 nucleotides: TGTGCCAGCTCATTTGACAGGGCGGGGAATGAGCAGTTCTTC. Its translation is CASSFDRAGNEQFF. V is TRBV18 and J is TRBJ2-1; perhaps TRBD1 as D (7 bases). The CDR3 is 14 amino acids. Germline CDR1 KGHSH, CDR2 LQKENI. The V gene lost 5 bases and the J gene lost 7 bases, with 15 bases spanning the gap.

This clone was observed a single time. The J gene is TRBJ2-7, the V gene TRBV10-2; 8 bases match TRBD1. The CDR3 sequence is 14 residues long. V shed 7 bases, J shed 6 bases, and the junction held 11 bases outside the gene matches. Germline V gene sequence: CDR1 WSHSY, CDR2 SAAADI. This CDR3 is CASKDRGSYREQYF. In DNA, the CDR3 is TGCGCCAGCAAAGACAGGGGATCGTATCGCGAGCAGTACTTC.

The chain is built from TRBV18 and TRBJ2-1; D might be TRBD2 (5 bases). Germline assignment: CDR1 KGHSH and CDR2 LQKENI. CDR3 length: 14 amino acids. V was pared by 6 bases and J by 5 bases, with 14 bases between. In nucleotides, the CDR3 is TGTGCCAGCTCTAGCCGGGGATCTCACAATGAGCAGTTCTTC. Encoded protein: CASSSRGSHNEQFF.

The chain has TRBV18 and TRBJ2-7, with 15 bases fitting TRBD2. The CDR3 has 18 amino acids. V gave up 0 bases and J gave up 4 bases; unmatched junction bases: 7. Germline CDR1 and CDR2: KGHSH and LQKENI. Here the CDR3 DNA reads TGTGCCAGCTCACCACCTGGACTAGCGGGAGGGCCCTCTTACGAGCAGTACTTC. The encoded protein is CASSPPGLAGGPSYEQYF.

As concerns this clone: At the DNA level, this CDR3 is encoded by other sequences in the same sample as well. This chain joins TRBV6-1 and TRBJ1-5; D remains ambiguous. This CDR3 is 15 amino acids long. Germline CDR1 reads MNHNS; CDR2 reads SASEGT. The V and J ends lost 0 bases and 2 bases respectively, with 8 bases between them. CDR3: CASSEALAGNQPQHF. The CDR3, as DNA: TGTGCCAGCAGTGAAGCGCTGGCGGGCAATCAGCCCCAGCATTTT.

The chain recombines TRBV27 with TRBJ2-3; possibly TRBD1 for D (6 bases). The CDR3 has 15 residues. The V gene lost 3 bases and the J gene lost 0 bases, with 10 bases spanning the gap. The germline V gene encodes CDR1 MNHEY and CDR2 SMNVEV (reference sequence). The CDR3, as DNA: TGTGCCAGCAGTTTGACGACAGGTAGCACAGATACGCAGTATTTT. It encodes CASSLTTGSTDTQYF.

As to this clone: This sample includes further DNA sequences coding for the same CDR3. This sequence joins TRBV2 and TRBJ2-3, with D perhaps matching TRBD2 (5 bases). The germline V gene has CDR1 SNHLY and CDR2 FYNNEI. V was pared by 5 bases and J by 4 bases, with 7 bases between. The CDR3 has 12 residues. CDR3 in DNA: TGTGCCAGCAGTCTCGGGGCAGATACGCAGTATTTT. It is translated as CASSLGADTQYF.

The chain has TRBV4-2 and TRBJ1-6; 9 positions match TRBD1. V lost 0 bases, J lost 2 bases, and 8 bases stayed unmatched. The CDR3 runs 19 residues. The germline V gene encodes CDR1 LGHNA and CDR2 YNFKEQ. DNA of the CDR3: TGTGCCAGCAGCCAAGAGGGCGACAGGGGGAGCACCTATAATTCACCCCTCCACTTT. As protein: CASSQEGDRGSTYNSPLHF.

The DNA of the CDR3 is TGTGCCAGCAGCTCCTGGACCCACGAGCCTAGTGGCTACACCTTC. This codes for CASSSWTHEPSGYTF. The chain carries TRBV7-2 and TRBJ1-2; unclear D gene. The CDR3 contains 15 residues. Trimming took 4 bases from V and 7 from J, leaving 19 bases between them. Germline values: CDR1 SGHTA, CDR2 FQGNSA.

The count of this clone is one. The chain uses TRBV5-6 and TRBJ1-2; D gene ambiguous. The V and J ends lost 4 bases and 5 bases respectively, with 12 bases between them. CDR1 and CDR2 (germline): SGHDT, YYEEEE. The CDR3 loop spans 13 amino acids. The CDR3 DNA reads as TGTGCCAGCAGCATCCGGGAGGGATATGGCTACACCTTC. It is translated as CASSIREGYGYTF.

This clone was picked up one time. The rearrangement joins TRBV5-1 to TRBJ1-5; D is unresolved. The CDR3 sequence is 13 residues long. The germline V gene has CDR1 SGHRS and CDR2 YFSETQ. Trimming cost V 2 bases and J 6 bases, with 9 bases left between them. CDR3 in DNA: TGCGCCAGCAGCTTTGGGGAGTCTCAGCCCCAGCATTTT. It codes for CASSFGESQPQHF.

Notes on this clone: Other DNA sequences from this sample encode an identical CDR3 as well. The chain has TRBV5-4 and TRBJ2-5; TRBD2 agrees at 8 bases. Germline CDR1 and CDR2: SGHNT and YYREEE (reference sequence). V shed 4 bases and J 2 bases; nucleotides not matched to a gene: 4. The CDR3 consists of 14 residues. The CDR3 is CASSPGLAQETQYF. As DNA, the CDR3 is TGTGCCAGCAGCCCTGGACTAGCACAAGAGACCCAGTACTTC.

This rearrangement joins TRBV19 to TRBJ2-3; no definite D call. This CDR3 spans 13 amino acids. V was pared by 4 bases and J by 9 bases, with 14 bases between. Germline CDR1 LNHDA, CDR2 SQIVND (reference sequence). Here the CDR3 DNA reads TGTGCCAGTAGTAAGACGAATCCACCCACGCAGTATTTT. Amino acids: CASSKTNPPTQYF.

The chain couples TRBV5-1 to TRBJ1-2; the match to TRBD1 covers 8 bases. From germline, CDR1 is SGHRS and CDR2 YFSETQ. This CDR3 has 15 residues. V lost 4 bases and J lost 1; bases outside the gene matches: 6. CDR3 sequence (DNA): TGCGCCAGCAGCCACCGGACAGGGATTAACTATGGCTACACCTTC. Translating gives CASSHRTGINYGYTF.

This chain links TRBV5-1 with TRBJ2-2; the D is unclear. Germline assignment: CDR1 SGHRS and CDR2 YFSETQ. Deletions cut 1 base from V and 5 bases from J, with 6 bases between. CDR3 length: 13 residues. The CDR3 protein is CASSLRVTGELFF. The CDR3 DNA follows: TGCGCCAGCAGCTTGCGGGTTACCGGGGAGCTGTTTTTT. Drawing the rest from reference TRBV5-1 and TRBJ2-2, the complete variable domain is KAGVTQTPRYLIKTRGQQVTLSCSPISGHRSVSWYQQTPGQGLQFLFEYFSETQRNKGNFPGRFSGRQFSNSRSEMNVSTLELGDSALYLCASSLRVTGELFFGEGSRLTVL.

V and J are TRBV5-1 and TRBJ2-1, with a tentative D call TRBD2 (5 bases). V was cut by 3 bases and J by 10 bases, with 14 bases left in between. Germline CDR1 is SGHRS and CDR2 is YFSETQ. This CDR3 is built from 13 residues. In DNA form, the CDR3 reads TGCGCCAGCAGCTACGAAAATCGCGGGGAGCAGTTCTTC. Translated, it gives CASSYENRGEQFF.

The chain combines TRBV10-2 with TRBJ2-7; D remains unclear. The germline CDR1 and CDR2 sequences are WSHSY and SAAADI. There are 12 residues in the CDR3. Trimming removed 4 bases from V and 2 bases from J, with 6 bases in between. The CDR3 protein is CASSGGPYEQYF. In DNA, the CDR3 is TGCGCCAGCAGTGGTGGACCCTACGAGCAGTACTTC.

About this clone: Other nucleotide sequences from this sample produce the same CDR3. V and J are TRBV5-1 and TRBJ2-3, with D unresolved. V gave up 0 bases and J gave up 3 bases, with 8 bases separating them. Germline V gene lookup returns CDR1 SGHRS and CDR2 YFSETQ. This CDR3 has 14 amino acids. CDR3 bases: TGCGCCAGCAGCTTGGCGCTCCCAACAGATACGCAGTATTTT. This sequence encodes CASSLALPTDTQYF. The full variable domain, in which reference TRBV5-1 and TRBJ2-3 provide the parts outside the CDR3, is KAGVTQTPRYLIKTRGQQVTLSCSPISGHRSVSWYQQTPGQGLQFLFEYFSETQRNKGNFPGRFSGRQFSNSRSEMNVSTLELGDSALYLCASSLALPTDTQYFGPGTRLTVL.

The V and J genes are TRBV7-6 and TRBJ2-1; 15 nucleotides agree with TRBD2. Trimming cost V 4 bases and J 1 base; bases outside gene matches: 8. Germline V gene lookup returns CDR1 SGHVS and CDR2 FNYEAQ. The CDR3 has 19 residues. The DNA of the CDR3 is TGTGCCAGCAGCTCAGAAAGGACTAGCGGGAGGGCGTCCTACAATGAGCAGTTCTTC. As protein: CASSSERTSGRASYNEQFF. The full variable domain, rest sourced from reference TRBV7-6 and TRBJ2-1, is GAGVSQSPRYKVTKRGQDVALRCDPISGHVSLYWYRQALGQGPEFLTYFNYEAQQDKSGLPNDRFSAERPEGSISTLTIQRTEQRDSAMYRCASSSERTSGRASYNEQFFGPGTRLTVL.

The chain has TRBV27 and TRBJ2-5, with D uncertain. The CDR3 contains 14 residues. Germline assignment: CDR1 MNHEY and CDR2 SMNVEV (reference sequence). Trimming removed 8 bases from V and 7 bases from J, with 20 bases in between. CDR3 DNA: TGTGCCAGCGGCCAAGACGGGCCCATGGGGACCCAGTACTTC. Its protein product is CASGQDGPMGTQYF.

The rearrangement joins TRBV19 to TRBJ1-5; D possibly corresponds to TRBD1 (5 bases). The CDR3 runs to 13 residues. Germline assignment: CDR1 LNHDA and CDR2 SQIVND (reference sequence). V lost 6 bases to trimming and J lost 4 bases, with 10 bases between them. The chain's CDR3 is CASSGRGNQPQHF. As DNA, the CDR3 is TGTGCCAGTAGCGGGAGGGGAAATCAGCCCCAGCATTTT.

The chain recombines TRBV6-1 with TRBJ1-2; D not resolved. V gave up 4 bases and J gave up 2 bases, with 11 bases separating them. The CDR3 covers 14 residues. Germline-derived CDR1 and CDR2 are MNHNS and SASEGT. The chain's CDR3 is CASSASPGNYGYTF. The CDR3 DNA sequence: TGTGCCAGCAGTGCCTCCCCGGGGAACTATGGCTACACCTTC.

This chain uses TRBV6-4 with TRBJ2-7; D might be TRBD1 (7 bases). The CDR3 length is 18 residues. Trimming removed 6 bases at V and 0 bases at J, with 24 bases between. Per the germline V gene, CDR1 is MRHNA and CDR2 is SNTAGT. DNA of the CDR3: TGTGCCAGCAGGGGGGGACCCACAGGGGCCCCTAGCTCCTACGAGCAGTACTTC. Encoded protein: CASRGGPTGAPSSYEQYF.

V is TRBV5-5 and J is TRBJ2-7; 11 bases map to TRBD2. The germline V gene has CDR1 SGHKS and CDR2 YYEKEE (reference sequence). The CDR3 is 18 residues long. The ends lost 7 bases at V and 4 bases at J; junction bases unmatched: 19. CDR3 residues: CASPSPKDTSGRPYEQYF. The CDR3 coding sequence is TGTGCCAGCCCCAGCCCCAAGGACACTAGCGGGAGACCATACGAGCAGTACTTC.

V gene TRBV11-2 combines with J gene TRBJ2-7; D might be TRBD1 (5 bases). This CDR3 spans 16 amino acids. Germline V CDR1 and CDR2: SGHAT, FQNNGV. V shed 4 bases and J shed 2 bases, with 18 bases lying between them. CDR3 sequence reads: CASSSLLGHPTYEQYF. CDR3 coding DNA: TGTGCCAGCAGCTCTCTTTTGGGGCACCCGACCTACGAGCAGTACTTC.

The chain recombines TRBV19 with TRBJ2-7; D is unclear. The CDR3 totals 14 residues. Germline CDR1 is LNHDA and CDR2 is SQIVND (reference sequence). V lost 6 bases and J lost 3, with 15 bases in between. CDR3 region: CASSRPGENYEQYF. The CDR3 DNA sequence: TGTGCCAGTAGCAGACCCGGCGAAAACTACGAGCAGTACTTC.